Below are 27 T cell receptor beta chains sequenced from a single sample in a study of T cells after yellow fever vaccination. TCRdb passed the 5' RACE reads through MiXCR, listing each CDR3 protein once. This table has about 350,000 distinct CDR3 sequences, roughly 8.4% appearing once. The source was PBMCs, collected roughly 46 days after the first yellow fever vaccination. These receptors were taken from a man between 18 and 29 years old who received the YFV17D yellow fever vaccine.

V usage is TRBV4-1 and J usage is TRBJ2-7, with D perhaps TRBD2 (6 bases). The CDR3 has 17 residues. Trimming removed 0 bases from V and 2 bases from J, with 17 bases in between. Germline CDR1 and CDR2: MGHRA and YSYEKL. The CDR3 DNA is TGCGCCAGCAGCCAAGACCCGTCCCGGGGGATACCCTACGAGCAGTACTTC. It translates to CASSQDPSRGIPYEQYF.

This sequence joins TRBV5-1 and TRBJ2-5; 7 nucleotides line up with TRBD1. V lost 0 bases to trimming and J lost 0 bases; unmatched junction nucleotides: 5. The germline V gene encodes CDR1 SGHRS and CDR2 YFSETQ. CDR3 size: 16 residues. This CDR3 is CASSLVGTVNQETQYF. In DNA form, the CDR3 reads TGCGCCAGCAGCTTGGTCGGGACAGTGAACCAAGAGACCCAGTACTTC. Full variable domain (remainder filled in from reference TRBV5-1 and TRBJ2-5): KAGVTQTPRYLIKTRGQQVTLSCSPISGHRSVSWYQQTPGQGLQFLFEYFSETQRNKGNFPGRFSGRQFSNSRSEMNVSTLELGDSALYLCASSLVGTVNQETQYFGPGTRLLVL.

V and J are TRBV7-8 and TRBJ1-1; 9 nucleotides align to TRBD1. Germline CDR1 reads SGHVS; CDR2 reads FQNEAQ. CDR3 length: 15 amino acids. The ends lost 1 base at V and 6 bases at J; junction bases unmatched: 6. CDR3 DNA sequence: TGTGCCAGCAGCTTAGTCGCGGGACAGGGTTCTGAAGCTTTCTTT. It translates to CASSLVAGQGSEAFF.

This clonotype was seen a few times. The J gene is TRBJ1-1, the V gene TRBV28, with TRBD1 matching over 7 bases. There are 12 residues in the CDR3. The junction had 4 bases not matched to a gene; V was cut back by 8 bases and J by 4 bases. Germline V gene data show CDR1 as MDHEN and CDR2 as SYDVKM. The CDR3 bases are TGTGCCAGCGGCTCAGGGGGCACTGAAGCTTTCTTT. Translation: CASGSGGTEAFF.

This clonotype was seen ten or more times. The rearrangement links TRBV12-3 or TRBV12-4 to TRBJ2-6, with unresolved D. The CDR3 consists of 15 residues. V lost 3 bases and J lost 3, with 9 bases in between. This CDR3 reads CASSFSSRGANVLTF. The CDR3 nucleotides are TGTGCCAGCAGTTTTTCCTCGCGTGGGGCCAACGTCCTGACTTTC.

This clonotype has just a few counts. This chain links TRBV5-4 with TRBJ1-2, with 7 bases that match TRBD1. The J segment lost 3 bases and the V segment lost 0 bases, leaving 5 bases of the junction unmatched. CDR1 and CDR2 (germline): SGHNT, YYREEE (reference sequence). The CDR3 has 15 residues. CDR3 protein: CASSLGGQIHYGYTF. The DNA of the CDR3 is TGTGCCAGCAGCTTGGGGGGACAGATACACTATGGCTACACCTTC.

CDR3 DNA: TGTGCCAGCGGGATCAGCTCCTACAATGAGCAGTTCTTC. It codes for CASGISSYNEQFF. The rearrangement uses TRBV7-2 and TRBJ2-1; no firm D call. With 8 bases removed from V and 0 bases from J, the gap between germline ends came to 8 bases. Germline V gene lookup returns CDR1 SGHTA and CDR2 FQGNSA. The CDR3 consists of 13 residues.

The sample holds a few counts of this clonotype. Germline and junction disagree at one end, which may indicate a read error. The chain uses TRBV7-7 and TRBJ2-2; maybe TRBD1 (6 bases). The CDR3 loop spans 11 amino acids. The germline V gene encodes CDR1 SSHAT and CDR2 FNYEAQ (reference sequence). CDR3 sequence reads: CASRGGSELFF. In nucleotides, the CDR3 is TGTGCTAGCAGGGGCGGTTCGGAGCTGTTTTTT.

Concerning this clonotype: Possible read error: a much larger clone is one base away. V gene TRBV12-3 or TRBV12-4 combines with J gene TRBJ1-2; TRBD1 matches 7 bases. CDR3 length equals 15 residues. CDR3 sequence: CASTNGAEGANGFTF. The CDR3 region has the DNA TGTGCCAGCACCAATGGGGCGGAGGGGGCGAATGGCTTCACCTTC.

The sample holds a few counts of this clonotype. The gene calls are TRBV7-9 and TRBJ1-4; weak D call: TRBD1 (5 bases). The length of the CDR3 is 15 residues. The V end lost 4 bases, the J end lost 5 bases, and 14 bases lay between the germline ends. The germline V gene has CDR1 SEHNR and CDR2 FQNEAQ (reference sequence). Written as DNA, the CDR3 is TGTGCCAGCAGCTACCAGGGTTTCCGGAATGAAAAACTGTTTTTT. It codes for CASSYQGFRNEKLFF. Combining the CDR3 with reference TRBV7-9 and TRBJ1-4 gives the whole variable domain DTGVSQNPRHKITKRGQNVTFRCDPISEHNRLYWYRQTLGQGPEFLTYFQNEAQLEKSRLLSDRFSAERPKGSFSTLEIQRTEQGDSAMYLCASSYQGFRNEKLFFGSGTQLSVL.

This chain links TRBV12-3 or TRBV12-4 with TRBJ2-3; tentative D call: TRBD2 (6 bases). The length of the CDR3 is 15 residues. The V end lost 6 bases, the J end lost 1 base, and 14 bases lay between the germline ends. In nucleotides, the CDR3 is TGTGCCAGCAGGTTGGGAGCGGGCCGCACAGATACGCAGTATTTT. It specifies CASRLGAGRTDTQYF.

This clonotype was seen a single time. The rearrangement uses TRBV11-2 and TRBJ2-2; unclear D gene. V gave up 5 bases and J gave up 1 base, with 14 bases separating them. CDR3 length equals 16 residues. Germline V gene data show CDR1 as SGHAT and CDR2 as FQNNGV. The DNA for the CDR3 is TGTGCCAGCAGCCCTTTTCTACGACAGAACACCGGGGAGCTGTTTTTT. Translating it yields CASSPFLRQNTGELFF.

This clonotype was found a few times. The genes are TRBV20-1 and TRBJ2-5, with a possible D match to TRBD2 (5 bases). The CDR3 totals 15 residues. V was pared by 5 bases and J by 2 bases, with 18 bases between. Germline V lookup: CDR1 DFQATT, CDR2 SNEGSKA (reference sequence). The CDR3 bases are TGCAGTGCTTTTCCGGGATTTTCCCGGCAAGAGACCCAGTACTTC. Protein product: CSAFPGFSRQETQYF.

This clonotype was seen only a few times. The chain links TRBV20-1 to TRBJ2-3; no clear D. Germline CDR1 is DFQATT and CDR2 is SNEGSKA (reference sequence). The CDR3 extends over 13 amino acids. Trimming took 0 bases from V and 2 from J, leaving 6 bases between them. In DNA form, the CDR3 reads TGCAGTGCTAGAGACCAAGACACAGATACGCAGTATTTT. This encodes CSARDQDTDTQYF.

Notes on this clonotype: One end of the junction does not line up with germline, which may come from a read error. V gene TRBV11-2 combines with J gene TRBJ2-5; the D gene is possibly TRBD1 (7 bases). This CDR3 is built from 16 residues. The germline CDR1 and CDR2 sequences are SGHAT and FQNNGV. CDR3 in DNA: TGTACCAGCAGCTTAGTCCCAGGGGGGTCACAAGAGACCCAGTACTTC. This translates into CTSSLVPGGSQETQYF.

This clonotype was seen ten or more times. The chain links TRBV7-2 to TRBJ2-5; D could derive from TRBD1 or TRBD2 (5 bases each). Between the trimmed V and J ends, which lost 0 bases and 1 base, there was a span of 6 bases. The length of the CDR3 is 14 residues. Germline CDR1 is SGHTA and CDR2 is FQGNSA. This CDR3 is CASSLAGTQETQYF. The CDR3 nucleotides are TGTGCCAGCAGCTTAGCTGGGACCCAAGAGACCCAGTACTTC.

This chain connects TRBV5-1 to TRBJ2-1, with 7 bases matching TRBD1. From germline, CDR1 is SGHRS and CDR2 YFSETQ. The CDR3 is 12 amino acids. J lost 8 bases, V lost 5 bases, and 4 bases had no gene match. The DNA for the CDR3 is TGCGCCAGCAGTGAGGGGGCCGATGAGCAGTTCTTC. Translated, it gives CASSEGADEQFF.

In this sample, this clonotype turned up many times. The V call is TRBV20-1, the J call TRBJ1-2; 10 bases align to TRBD1. Trimming at V came to 6 bases and at J to 7 bases, leaving 8 bases not matched to a gene. The CDR3 has 13 amino acids. From germline, CDR1 is DFQATT and CDR2 SNEGSKA (reference sequence). The CDR3 DNA follows: TGCAGTGCGGAGGGACAGGGGCTAGGTGGCTACACCTTC. Encoded protein: CSAEGQGLGGYTF.

In its sample, this clonotype was seen a few times. This chain uses TRBV7-2 with TRBJ2-5; 7 bases fit TRBD2. This CDR3 has 14 residues. V was clipped by 4 bases and J by 2 bases; unmatched bases: 4. Germline V gene sequence: CDR1 SGHTA, CDR2 FQGNSA. The CDR3 here is CASSWGGKQETQYF. CDR3 sequence (DNA): TGTGCCAGCAGCTGGGGGGGGAAACAAGAGACCCAGTACTTC. The full variable domain, in which reference TRBV7-2 and TRBJ2-5 provide the parts outside the CDR3, is GAGVSQSPSNKVTEKGKDVELRCDPISGHTALYWYRQSLGQGLEFLIYFQGNSAPDKSGLPSDRFSAERTGGSVSTLTIQRTQQEDSAVYLCASSWGGKQETQYFGPGTRLLVL.

This clonotype has just a few counts. The chain combines TRBV7-6 with TRBJ2-5; TRBD1 aligns across 12 bases. The CDR3 is 16 amino acids. Unmatched junction bases numbered 7, after V lost 5 bases and J lost 3 bases. The germline CDR1 and CDR2 sequences are SGHVS and FNYEAQ. CDR3: CASSGTGGFGKETQYF. In nucleotides, the CDR3 is TGTGCCAGCAGCGGGACAGGGGGCTTTGGGAAAGAGACCCAGTACTTC.

The sample holds a few counts of this clonotype. This chain uses TRBV19 with TRBJ1-6, with D possibly TRBD1 on 6 matching bases. Germline CDR1 is LNHDA and CDR2 is SQIVND (reference sequence). V gave up 4 bases and J gave up 4 bases, with 8 bases separating them. The CDR3 contains 14 residues. This CDR3 is CASSTRGYNSPLHF. The CDR3 DNA follows: TGTGCCAGTAGTACAAGGGGGTATAATTCACCCCTCCACTTT.

The genes are TRBV7-2 and TRBJ2-5; 8 bases line up with TRBD2. This CDR3 is 14 amino acids long. Trimming took 5 bases from V and 10 from J; bases not matched to a gene: 12. Germline V gene sequence: CDR1 SGHTA, CDR2 FQGNSA. The CDR3 coding sequence is TGTGCCAGCAGCCAAGGGTCTTCGGGGGGGATCCAGTACTTC. It is translated as CASSQGSSGGIQYF.

This clonotype was observed a few times. This chain connects TRBV25-1 to TRBJ2-4; D is undetermined. Germline CDR1 and CDR2: MGHDK and SYGVNS. V lost 3 bases to trimming and J lost 0 bases, with 9 bases between them. This CDR3 region has 15 residues. As DNA, the CDR3 is TGTGCCAGCAGTGACCAAGAGCTAGCCAAAAACATTCAGTACTTC. The encoded protein is CASSDQELAKNIQYF.

This clonotype was counted a few times. The chain employs TRBV11-2 and TRBJ2-7; D remains ambiguous. Trimming stripped 2 bases from V and 2 bases from J, with 10 bases between. Per the germline V gene, CDR1 is SGHAT and CDR2 is FQNNGV. The CDR3 is 14 amino acids. The CDR3 sequence is CASSLMGRAYEQYF. CDR3 in DNA: TGTGCCAGCAGCTTAATGGGCCGAGCCTACGAGCAGTACTTC.

J is TRBJ2-1 and V is TRBV28; a possible D gene is TRBD1 (6 bases). Trimming left V 11 bases short and J 4 bases short, with 21 bases between. The CDR3 sequence is 15 residues long. Germline CDR1 MDHEN, CDR2 SYDVKM. As DNA, the CDR3 is TGTGCCGGGGGCACCACAGGCCATGGGTACAATGAGCAGTTCTTC. This codes for CAGGTTGHGYNEQFF.

This clonotype was observed a handful of times. Here the CDR3 reads CASSPPGFPSTDTQYF. The CDR3 nucleotides are TGTGCCAGCTCACCACCGGGGTTCCCTAGCACAGATACGCAGTATTTT. The rearrangement uses TRBV18 and TRBJ2-3; D is unresolved. V lost 0 bases, J lost 0 bases, and 10 bases lay in between. Per the germline V gene, CDR1 is KGHSH and CDR2 is LQKENI. The CDR3 is 16 amino acids.

In this sample, this clonotype turned up a few times. This rearrangement joins TRBV5-1 to TRBJ1-2; D is perhaps TRBD1 (5 bases). There are 14 residues in the CDR3. V was trimmed by 2 bases and J by 5 bases, leaving 13 bases between them. CDR1 is SGHRS and CDR2 is YFSETQ in the germline V gene. DNA of the CDR3: TGCGCCAGCAGCTTACCGGGGGAAGGGTATGGCTACACCTTC. The encoded protein is CASSLPGEGYGYTF.